What follows is one T cell receptor beta chain and its context. Its antigen target is currently unknown. No base qualities exist here, and no much larger clone lies one base off it. The data derive from a study of shared clonotypes between healthy human individuals (TCRdb year 2020). Context from the whole study: The cohort comprised two women and a few men aged 18 to 49 years. For each donor, CD4 naive and CD4 memory were each run on three plates, CD8 naive on two plates, and CD8 memory on one plate. To estimate repertoire size and how much clonotype sharing occurs between individuals, the study deeply sequenced the blood TCR repertoires of a handful of healthy adults. To increase sequencing depth and limit assay-specific biases, different laboratories used diverse techniques to prepare libraries and sequence TCR repertoires. Each donor's leukapheresis produced roughly between roughly 0.85 and 10 billion PBMCs.

Using the deep immunoSEQ assay, multiplex PCR amplified TCR CDR3 regions from genomic DNA. Genomic DNA extracted from each cell subset was distributed evenly over all wells of several immunoSEQ 96-well plates, and each plate served as one replicate. Each replicate PCR for sorted subsets received roughly 200 ng genomic DNA, equal to about 30,000 T cell genomes. Purified libraries were measured with a Qubit 3.0 fluorometer, size-checked on a Bioanalyzer 2100, and measured again with the KAPA Library Quantification kit. A separate single-read 150-cycle Illumina NextSeq 550 flow cell was used to sequence each immunoSEQ 96-well plate. On the study's bioinformatics: Because the immunoSEQ output held only junctional sequences and lacked quality scores, the filtering could not match the filtering applied to full-length reads. To assign V/J genes and CDR3, sequences were annotated against IMGT germline references using PyIR, a Python wrapper for IgBLAST v1.9. Reads with weak V/J assignments (E-value above 1e-6), missing CDR3, stop codons, out-of-frame junctions, or ambiguous translated residues were removed. A V3J clonotype was defined by an identical inferred V gene, J gene, and CDR3 amino acid sequence. To compute the percentage overlap between repertoires, the number of shared unique clonotypes was divided by the size of the smaller repertoire. RTK rarefaction, the Chao1 estimator, and Recon v2.1 estimates of unobserved clonotypes were used to assess repertoire richness. For all TCRbeta clonotypes obtained by the gDNA method from four donors, generation probabilities were computed with OLGA. Not all clones reach the TCRdb copy of this immuneACCESS table, which keeps in-frame sequences only. Checked studies attribute under half of the gap to unresolved V genes and leave the rest unexplained. The V and J calls and clone size were taken over from that table, and D and trimming were inferred from the DNA. Within this sample are 2 million to 2.5 million clones, with 85% to 95% of them counted one time only. About 0.37% of the sample rests with the top ten.

The CDR3 has 14 amino acids, counting the end cysteine and phenylalanine. Left in the record is the CDR3 DNA by itself, 42 bases read in frame from the first base. V loses 3 bases, J loses 0 bases, and the germline ends lie 6 bases apart. From a lookup of the germline V gene, CDR1 and CDR2 are SGHAT and FQNNGV. Broader findings and caveats from the paper: Based on pairwise subsampling, the degree of clonotype sharing among donors was expected to be affected by sequencing depth. Clonotypes shared by all four sorted-subset donors showed higher generation probabilities than non-shared clonotypes. Because the study included a small number of donors, the genetic and exposure-history diversity represented was limited. Naive subsets generally had larger estimated clonotype richness than memory subsets did. Sampling was restricted to blood, and TCR repertoires in tissue are likely to differ from TCR repertoires in blood. When a few donors were compared, the shared fraction of clonotypes was around 5.1% for naive CD4, approximately 3.5% for naive CD8, more than 2% for memory CD4, and roughly 0.4% for memory CD8. Incomplete sequencing was indicated by rarefaction of sorted-subset datasets, despite the large sequencing depth.

The donors were healthy, HIV-negative adults with no recently reported acute infections or vaccinations. Every donor was a Caucasian adult residing in Nashville, Tennessee, USA. CD4+ T cells were enriched by magnetic negative selection; naive cells were then positively selected on CD45RA, and the negative fraction formed the memory subset. Blood was collected by leukapheresis, and PBMCs were isolated by Ficoll-Histopaque density gradient centrifugation and then cryopreserved in liquid nitrogen vapor phase. Analytical flow cytometry was used to check the purity and quantity of each magnetically sorted T cell population. From each sorted fraction, genomic DNA was isolated and quantified by UV absorbance on a Nanodrop 2000c.

The clonotype comes from a man between 18 and 35 years old in good health. Some clones in this sample may be carry-over from other donors' samples. The rearranged chain carries TRBV11-2 and TRBJ1-5, with the D gene too uncertain to name. Sequencing input: naive CD4+ T cells from PBMCs. The cell subset or site label for this specimen denotes: CD45RA+ positively selected. The bases are TGTGCCAGCAGCTTCGACTATAGCAATCAGCCCCAGCATTTT. It is translated as CASSFDYSNQPQHF.